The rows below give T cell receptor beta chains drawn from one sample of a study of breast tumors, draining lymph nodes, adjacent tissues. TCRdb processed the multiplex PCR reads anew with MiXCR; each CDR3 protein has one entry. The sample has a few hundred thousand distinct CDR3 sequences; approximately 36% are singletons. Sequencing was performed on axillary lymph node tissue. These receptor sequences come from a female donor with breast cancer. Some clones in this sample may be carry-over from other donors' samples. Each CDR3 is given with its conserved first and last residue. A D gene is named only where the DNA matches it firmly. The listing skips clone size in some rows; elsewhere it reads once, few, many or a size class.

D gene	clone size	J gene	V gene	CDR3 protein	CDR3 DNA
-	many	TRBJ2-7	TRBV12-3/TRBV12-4	CASRGLKQYF	TGTGCCAGCAGAGGCCTCAAGCAGTACTTC
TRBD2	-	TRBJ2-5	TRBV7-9	CASSQGSGAGVGEPQYF	TGCGCCAGCAGCCAGGGGTCGGGAGCGGGAGTTGGGGAGCCCCAGTACTTC
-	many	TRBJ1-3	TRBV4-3	CASSPKPFNTIYF	TGCGCCAGCAGTCCGAAGCCATTTAACACCATATATTTT
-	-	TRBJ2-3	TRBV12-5	CASLIAGSTDTQYF	TGTGCTAGTTTGATCGCGGGGTCCACAGATACGCAGTATTTT
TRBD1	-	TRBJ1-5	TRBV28	CASRSRGVGNQPQHF	TGTGCCAGCAGGTCCAGGGGGGTGGGCAATCAGCCCCAGCATTTT
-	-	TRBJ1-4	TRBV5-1	CASSVPGSNEKLFF	TGCGCCAGCAGCGTTCCAGGGTCTAATGAAAAACTGTTTTTT
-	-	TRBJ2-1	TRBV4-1	CASSQDRRGANNEQFF	TGCGCCAGCAGCCAAGATCGCAGAGGCGCGAACAATGAGCAGTTCTTC
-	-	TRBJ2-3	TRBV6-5	CASSYRPFGGTDTQYF	TGTGCCAGCAGTTACCGGCCTTTCGGGGGCACAGATACGCAGTATTTT
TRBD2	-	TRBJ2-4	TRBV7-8	CASSLDGTGAGVGNIQYF	TGTGCCAGCAGCTTAGATGGGACCGGAGCGGGAGTGGGAAACATTCAGTACTTC
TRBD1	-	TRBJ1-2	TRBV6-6	CASSPGQGELRNYGYTF	TGTGCCAGCAGCCCGGGACAGGGGGAGCTTCGTAACTATGGCTACACCTTC
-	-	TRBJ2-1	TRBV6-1	CASSQYPGSNEQFF	TGTGCCAGCAGTCAATACCCAGGATCTAATGAGCAGTTCTTC
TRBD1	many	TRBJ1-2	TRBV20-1	CSARAPQGPANYGYTF	TGCAGTGCTAGAGCACCACAGGGGCCAGCTAACTATGGCTACACCTTC
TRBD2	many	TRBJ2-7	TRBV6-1	CASTRQGLATYEQYF	TGTGCCAGCACCCGACAGGGACTAGCGACCTACGAGCAGTACTTC
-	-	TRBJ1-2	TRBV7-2	CASSSRTGCYGYTF	TGTGCCAGCAGCTCACGAACAGGGTGTTATGGCTACACCTTC
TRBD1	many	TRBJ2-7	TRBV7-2	CASSWNDRGPYEQYF	TGTGCCAGCAGCTGGAATGACAGGGGGCCGTACGAGCAGTACTTC
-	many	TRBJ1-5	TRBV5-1	CASSLLGDSNQPQHF	TGCGCCAGCAGCTTGCTAGGGGATAGCAATCAGCCCCAGCATTTT
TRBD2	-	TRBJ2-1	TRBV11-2	CASSFDLSGGAYEQFF	TGTGCCAGCAGCTTTGATCTTAGCGGGGGGGCCTATGAGCAGTTCTTC
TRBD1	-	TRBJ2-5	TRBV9	CASSVRTGGVGETQYF	TGTGCCAGCAGCGTTAGGACAGGGGGAGTAGGAGAGACCCAGTACTTC
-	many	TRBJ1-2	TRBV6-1	CASSESGGYGYTF	TGTGCCAGCAGTGAATCGGGAGGCTATGGCTACACCTTC
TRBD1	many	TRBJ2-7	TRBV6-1	CASNRGLDYEQYF	TGTGCCAGCAACAGGGGATTAGACTACGAGCAGTACTTC
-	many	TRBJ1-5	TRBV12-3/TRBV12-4	CASSADGGVGQPQHF	TGTGCCAGCAGTGCCGATGGAGGGGTGGGTCAGCCCCAGCATTTT
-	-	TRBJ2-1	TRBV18	CASSPPGRAGNEQFF	TGTGCCAGCTCACCACCGGGTCGAGCAGGGAATGAGCAGTTCTTC
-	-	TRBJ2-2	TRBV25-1	CARREAQTGELFF	TGTGCCAGAAGGGAGGCACAGACCGGGGAGCTGTTTTTT
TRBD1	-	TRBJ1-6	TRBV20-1	CSARRTEGTVNSPLHF	TGCAGTGCTAGACGGACCGAGGGGACAGTTAATTCACCCCTCCACTTT
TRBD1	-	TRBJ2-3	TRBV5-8	CASSYRTGGDTQYF	TGTGCCAGCAGCTACCGGACAGGGGGCGATACGCAGTATTTT
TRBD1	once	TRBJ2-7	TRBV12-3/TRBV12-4	CASRLQGSYEQYF	TGTGCCAGCAGATTACAGGGGTCCTACGAGCAGTACTTC
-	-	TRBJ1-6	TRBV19	CASSITSGRFYSPLHF	TGTGCCAGTAGTATAACTAGCGGGAGGTTCTATTCACCCCTCCACTTT
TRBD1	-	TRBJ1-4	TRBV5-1	CAIQMRDRGSEKLFF	TGCGCCATCCAGATGCGGGACAGGGGGTCCGAAAAACTGTTTTTT
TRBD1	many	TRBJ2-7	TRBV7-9	CASSSDRTGPYEQYF	TGTGCCAGCAGCTCCGATAGGACAGGGCCATACGAGCAGTACTTC
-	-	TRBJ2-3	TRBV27	CASSLSGGDTQYF	TGTGCCAGCAGTTTATCTGGGGGAGATACGCAGTATTTT
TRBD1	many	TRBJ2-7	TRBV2	CASRDRAEQYF	TGTGCCAGCAGAGACAGGGCCGAGCAGTACTTC